The next 27 T cell receptor beta chains were all read from a single sample in a study of cytomegalovirus exposure and HLA in healthy donors. Primers for the PCR totalled 60 Vbeta and 13 Jbeta. Produced via immunoSEQ multiplex PCR; TCRdb's table is partial and in-frame only. The sample includes fewer than 200,000 clones, 76% of them seen just once. Sequencing was performed on PBMCs. The receptors originated from a female donor in good health and CMV-seronegative.

In nucleotides, the CDR3 is TGTGCCAGCAGCGTGCCGCGAGATGAGCAGTTCTTC. Its protein is CASSVPRDEQFF. The V call is TRBV9, the J call TRBJ2-1; no reliable D call. Trimming pared 2 bases from V and 8 bases from J, leaving 8 bases between. From germline, CDR1 is SGDLS and CDR2 YYNGEE. The CDR3 runs 12 residues.

The chain recombines TRBV7-2 with TRBJ1-6; 8 nucleotides agree with TRBD1. CDR1 and CDR2 (germline): SGHTA, FQGNSA. Trimming cost V 6 bases and J 10 bases; bases outside gene matches: 8. The CDR3 has 14 residues. This CDR3 reads CASRVRQGSSPLHF. In DNA form, the CDR3 reads TGTGCCAGCAGAGTCCGACAGGGGTCGTCACCCCTCCACTTT.

This clone appeared a single time. The CDR3 sequence: CAISERDRGLSTNEKLFF. DNA for the CDR3: TGTGCCATCAGTGAACGGGACAGGGGCCTTTCAACTAATGAAAAACTGTTTTTT. This sequence joins TRBV10-3 and TRBJ1-4; the match to TRBD1 covers 10 bases. V lost 3 bases and J lost 0; bases outside the gene matches: 7. Per germline, CDR1 ENHRY and CDR2 SYGVKD. This CDR3 is built from 18 residues.

The V and J genes are TRBV7-8 and TRBJ2-7; 10 bases are a match to TRBD2. The CDR3 covers 22 residues. Germline V lookup: CDR1 SGHVS, CDR2 FQNEAQ. Germline trimming cut 5 bases from V and 2 bases from J; bases unmatched to any gene: 27. The CDR3 DNA reads TGTGCCAGCAGCCCCAGGACGATCTACAGGGGAAAGAGCGGGAGGGACCCCTACGAGCAGTACTTC. Translated, it gives CASSPRTIYRGKSGRDPYEQYF.

A single count supports this clone. CDR3 amino acids: CASSWERGYSYEQYF. The CDR3 DNA follows: TGTGCCAGCAGTTGGGAACGGGGGTACTCCTACGAGCAGTACTTC. The chain is built from TRBV28 and TRBJ2-7; possible D gene TRBD2, 6 bases. There are 15 residues in the CDR3. The germline V gene has CDR1 MDHEN and CDR2 SYDVKM. V was trimmed by 4 bases and J by 0 bases, leaving 13 bases between them. Filled out from reference TRBV28 and TRBJ2-7, the complete variable domain reads DVKVTQSSRYLVKRTGEKVFLECVQDMDHENMFWYRQDPGLGLRLIYFSYDVKMKEKGDIPEGYSVSREKKERFSLILESASTNQTSMYLCASSWERGYSYEQYFGPGTRLTVT.

This chain uses TRBV6-5 with TRBJ1-3, with D possibly matching TRBD1 (6 bases). The CDR3 sequence is 16 residues long. CDR1 MNHEY and CDR2 SVGAGI come from the germline V gene. V gave up 0 bases and J gave up 1 base, with 10 bases separating them. The CDR3 is CASSYSRGASGNTIYF. CDR3 nucleotides: TGTGCCAGCAGTTACTCGCGGGGGGCATCTGGAAACACCATATATTTT.

This chain joins TRBV10-3 and TRBJ1-1; 7 bases map to TRBD1. This CDR3 is 13 amino acids long. With 4 bases clipped from V and 7 bases from J, the junction kept 6 bases outside the gene matches. The germline V gene has CDR1 ENHRY and CDR2 SYGVKD. For the CDR3, the DNA is TGTGCCATCAGTGCGGGACAGCCATTTGAAGCTTTCTTT. Translated: CAISAGQPFEAFF.

About this clone: This CDR3 fails to terminate in the conserved phenylalanine or tryptophan, so it likely reflects a read error. The chain couples TRBV5-1 to TRBJ1-2; perhaps TRBD1 as D (5 bases). V gave up 5 bases and J gave up 0 bases, with 5 bases separating them. The CDR3 runs 12 residues. Germline assignment: CDR1 SGHRS and CDR2 YFSETQ. CDR3 DNA: TGCGCCAGCAGACAGGCTAACTATGGCTACACCCTC. It is translated as CASRQANYGYTL.

V usage is TRBV5-3 and J usage is TRBJ2-5; TRBD2 is a possible D gene (5 bases). TRBV5-3 is known as an ORF, though its function is uncertain. The V and J ends lost 5 bases and 4 bases respectively, with 18 bases between them. CDR3 length equals 15 residues. The CDR3 DNA is TGTGCCAGAAGTTTCTCGCTAGCAACCCCAGAGACCCAGTACTTC. Its protein product is CARSFSLATPETQYF.

The chain recombines TRBV10-1 with TRBJ1-6, with TRBD1 matching over 7 bases. This CDR3 spans 16 amino acids. Germline V gene lookup returns CDR1 WNHNN and CDR2 SYGVQD (reference sequence). V lost 7 bases, J lost 6 bases, and 12 bases stayed unmatched. The CDR3 sequence is CASIRNTGTANSPLHF. CDR3 nucleotides: TGCGCCAGCATTAGAAATACCGGGACAGCTAATTCACCCCTCCACTTT.

The rearrangement uses TRBV5-6 and TRBJ1-1; TRBD1 might be the D (6 bases). Between the trimmed V and J ends, which lost 0 bases and 1 base, there was a span of 7 bases. The CDR3 contains 14 residues. Germline-derived CDR1 and CDR2 are SGHDT and YYEEEE. This CDR3 reads CASSLGTANTEAFF. CDR3 coding DNA: TGTGCCAGCAGCTTGGGGACAGCGAACACTGAAGCTTTCTTT.

This chain links TRBV4-2 with TRBJ2-3; 12 bases are shared with TRBD2. This CDR3 comprises 15 residues. Trimming took 4 bases from V and 3 from J; bases not matched to a gene: 2. Germline CDR1 LGHNA, CDR2 YNFKEQ. CDR3 nucleotides: TGTGCCAGCAGCCCTAGCGGGGGGGCGACAGATACGCAGTATTTT. This gives the protein CASSPSGGATDTQYF.

The CDR3 sequence: CAISDRGYGDTEAFF. The CDR3, as DNA: TGTGCCATCAGTGATAGGGGTTATGGGGACACTGAAGCTTTCTTT. The chain uses TRBV10-3 and TRBJ1-1; TRBD1 is a possible D gene (5 bases). V was pared by 3 bases and J by 3 bases, with 14 bases between. Germline V gives CDR1 ENHRY, CDR2 SYGVKD. CDR3 size: 15 residues.

The chain recombines TRBV7-3 with TRBJ2-2, with 11 bases lining up with TRBD1. Losses at the gene ends were 5 bases for V and 7 bases for J; bases not matched to a gene: 3. CDR1 and CDR2 (germline): SGHTA, FQGTGA. This CDR3 has 14 amino acids. The CDR3 reads CASSPGTGGGELFF. The CDR3 DNA reads TGTGCCAGCAGCCCCGGGACAGGGGGCGGGGAGCTGTTTTTT.

The J gene is TRBJ1-2, the V gene TRBV7-9; TRBD1 is a possible D gene (5 bases). This CDR3 region has 15 residues. Germline V lookup: CDR1 SEHNR, CDR2 FQNEAQ (reference sequence). V shed 5 bases and J shed 6 bases, with 19 bases lying between them. The CDR3 region is CASSDSLGGQDGYTF. CDR3 coding DNA: TGTGCCAGCAGCGACTCCCTGGGGGGTCAGGATGGCTACACCTTC.

The table lists this clone with a count of one. This chain uses TRBV7-3 with TRBJ1-2, with D possibly matching TRBD1 (5 bases). CDR1 and CDR2 (germline): SGHTA, FQGTGA. The ends were cut back, 1 base at V and 7 bases at J, with 13 bases in the middle. This CDR3 is 14 amino acids long. CDR3 in DNA: TGTGCCAGCAGCTTAATGCCTGGGGCGCGTGGCTACACCTTC. Residues: CASSLMPGARGYTF.

DNA of the CDR3: TGTGCCAGCAGTCGGCCGGGACAGGGGGCAGGCGAGCAGTACTTC. Protein: CASSRPGQGAGEQYF. This sequence joins TRBV6-5 and TRBJ2-7, with TRBD1 identical over 12 bases. Trimming removed 5 bases from V and 6 bases from J; junction bases left unmatched: 8. This CDR3 has 15 residues. The germline V gene has CDR1 MNHEY and CDR2 SVGAGI.

This clone was seen more than once but under ten times. The V gene is TRBV29-1, the J gene TRBJ2-1, with a tentative D call TRBD1 (6 bases). CDR1 SQVTM and CDR2 ANQGSEA come from the germline V gene. Trimming removed 1 base from V and 5 bases from J, with 12 bases in between. The CDR3 has 14 residues. CDR3 protein: CSVEGWTDDNEQFF. The CDR3 coding sequence is TGCAGCGTTGAAGGGTGGACAGACGACAATGAGCAGTTCTTC.

The CDR3: CASSRQGETGANVLTF. CDR3 nucleotide sequence: TGCGCCAGCAGCCGACAGGGAGAAACTGGGGCCAACGTCCTGACTTTC. This chain joins TRBV5-1 and TRBJ2-6, with 7 bases fitting TRBD1. Germline CDR1 and CDR2: SGHRS and YFSETQ. The CDR3 is made up of 16 amino acids. With V trimmed by 4 bases and J by 2 bases, 6 bases remained unmatched.

This rearrangement joins TRBV4-3 to TRBJ2-7; D is undetermined. The CDR3 is made up of 13 amino acids. Trimming removed 0 bases from V and 13 bases from J, with 16 bases in between. Germline V gives CDR1 LGHNA, CDR2 YSLEER. The CDR3 DNA follows: TGCGCCAGCAGCCAAGAGCCCCGGAGCAAGTTATACTTC. This translates into CASSQEPRSKLYF.

The chain has TRBV19 and TRBJ2-6; 9 nucleotides agree with TRBD1. J was trimmed by 0 bases and V by 7 bases; bases with no gene match: 7. Germline V gene lookup returns CDR1 LNHDA and CDR2 SQIVND (reference sequence). This CDR3 is 17 amino acids long. CDR3 DNA: TGTGCCAGTACCCTAGGACAGGGGAGCTCTGGGGCCAACGTCCTGACTTTC. This codes for CASTLGQGSSGANVLTF.

This clone showed up just once. The J gene is TRBJ2-3, the V gene TRBV10-3, with 12 bases fitting TRBD1. The CDR3 is 17 residues long. The J segment lost 3 bases and the V segment lost 7 bases, leaving 11 bases of the junction unmatched. CDR1 and CDR2 (germline): ENHRY, SYGVKD. In nucleotides, the CDR3 is TGTGCCATCAATGGGCTGGGACAGGGGGCGACGACAGATACGCAGTATTTT. It specifies CAINGLGQGATTDTQYF.

The chain combines TRBV30 with TRBJ1-6, with unresolved D. V was cut by 3 bases and J by 0 bases, with 9 bases left in between. The CDR3 is made up of 15 amino acids. Germline CDR1 GTSNPN, CDR2 SVGIG (reference sequence). CDR3 sequence: CAWSIVGSYNSPLHF. The CDR3 DNA reads as TGTGCCTGGAGCATCGTCGGCTCCTATAATTCACCCCTCCACTTT.

This chain uses TRBV4-1 with TRBJ2-1; D might be TRBD2 (6 bases). Germline V gene data show CDR1 as MGHRA and CDR2 as YSYEKL. V lost 4 bases to trimming and J lost 7 bases, with 17 bases between them. CDR3 length: 15 amino acids. CDR3 region: CASSPGGGYENEQFF. The CDR3 coding sequence is TGCGCCAGCAGCCCCGGTGGAGGGTATGAGAATGAGCAGTTCTTC.

CDR3 DNA sequence: TGTGCCAGCAGCGTAGAGGCGGATGAAAAACTGTTTTTT. It encodes CASSVEADEKLFF. This sequence joins TRBV9 and TRBJ1-4; D is unresolved. V dropped 0 bases and J dropped 6 bases, with 6 bases sitting between them. Per the germline V gene, CDR1 is SGDLS and CDR2 is YYNGEE. The CDR3 extends over 13 amino acids.

The chain uses TRBV11-1 and TRBJ2-7; D remains unclear. The CDR3 spans 13 residues. Trimming left V 1 base short and J 3 bases short, with 7 bases between. Germline CDR1 and CDR2: SGHAT and FQDESV (reference sequence). The CDR3 nucleotides are TGTGCCAGCAGCTTAGTGCTAGACTACGAGCAGTACTTC. Residues: CASSLVLDYEQYF.

V gene TRBV28 combines with J gene TRBJ1-4; D gene ambiguous. The CDR3 contains 15 residues. The V end was cut by 6 bases, the J end by 2 bases, with 13 bases between. CDR1 is MDHEN and CDR2 is SYDVKM in the germline V gene. CDR3 loop: CASRPGYRTNEKLFF. The CDR3 DNA sequence: TGTGCCAGCAGACCGGGGTACCGGACTAATGAAAAACTGTTTTTT.